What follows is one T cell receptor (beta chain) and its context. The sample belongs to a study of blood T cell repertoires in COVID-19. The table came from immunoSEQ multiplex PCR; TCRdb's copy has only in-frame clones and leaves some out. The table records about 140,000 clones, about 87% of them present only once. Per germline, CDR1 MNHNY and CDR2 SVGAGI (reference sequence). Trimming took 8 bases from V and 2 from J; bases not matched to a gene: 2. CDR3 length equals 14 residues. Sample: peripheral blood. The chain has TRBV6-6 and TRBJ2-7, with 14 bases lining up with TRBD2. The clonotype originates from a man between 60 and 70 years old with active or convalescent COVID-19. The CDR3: CASVGLAGAYEQYF. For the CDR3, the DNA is TGTGCCAGCGTGGGACTAGCGGGAGCCTACGAGCAGTACTTC.